The source of this T cell receptor beta chain is a study of blood T cell repertoires in COVID-19. Participants came from about two dozen US areas, aged about 18 to 100 years. TCRdb's copy holds only in-frame clones and misses some; the assay was immunoSEQ multiplex PCR. The sample shows about 230,000 clones, around 92% of them seen only once. The sequence was obtained from a woman aged 30 to 39 with acute COVID-19. The sequenced sample was PBMCs or T cells enriched from blood (not recorded which).

CDR3 protein: CASSTGQGNYGYTF. Written as DNA, the CDR3 is TGTGCCAGCTCGACGGGACAGGGGAACTATGGCTACACCTTC. The chain links TRBV18 to TRBJ1-2, with 10 positions matching TRBD1. This CDR3 comprises 14 residues. J gave up 2 bases and V 6 bases, and 3 bases lay outside the gene matches. Germline V gives CDR1 KGHSH, CDR2 LQKENI.